Shown below are 20 T cell receptor beta chains from a single sample sequenced in a study of T cells after yellow fever vaccination. TCRdb re-called the 5' RACE reads through MiXCR, storing one row per CDR3 protein. The sample includes 200,000 to 300,000 distinct CDR3 sequences, around 6.7% of them seen just once. Sequencing used CD4+ T cells sorted from PBMCs, obtained on the day of the yellow fever booster vaccination. The source of these receptors is a man younger than 40 who received the YFV17D yellow fever vaccine.

This clonotype was counted a few times. V usage is TRBV5-1 and J usage is TRBJ2-5, with D tentatively TRBD1 (7 bases). CDR3 size: 13 residues. With 7 bases removed from V and 5 bases from J, the gap between germline ends came to 15 bases. Germline CDR1 is SGHRS and CDR2 is YFSETQ. The CDR3 sequence is CASERQGGETQYF. CDR3 DNA sequence: TGCGCCAGCGAAAGACAGGGAGGCGAGACCCAGTACTTC.

V usage is TRBV28 and J usage is TRBJ2-7; possible D gene TRBD2, 5 bases. Trimming left V 6 bases short and J 2 bases short, with 17 bases between. The CDR3 is made up of 15 amino acids. The germline V gene encodes CDR1 MDHEN and CDR2 SYDVKM. CDR3 DNA sequence: TGTGCCAGCAGGGCCAGTGGGAGAGCGGCCTACGAGCAGTACTTC. It specifies CASRASGRAAYEQYF.

This chain joins TRBV5-1 and TRBJ1-1; the D gene is possibly TRBD1 (6 bases). This CDR3 has 13 amino acids. The V end was cut by 1 base, the J end by 6 bases, with 10 bases between. CDR1 SGHRS and CDR2 YFSETQ come from the germline V gene. CDR3 residues: CASSLQGRAEAFF. Here the CDR3 DNA reads TGCGCCAGCAGCTTGCAGGGGCGAGCTGAAGCTTTCTTT.

This clonotype was recorded at least ten times. The chain employs TRBV20-1 and TRBJ2-3; 12 bases are a match to TRBD2. This CDR3 is 14 amino acids long. Germline lookup yields CDR1 DFQATT and CDR2 SNEGSKA (reference sequence). With V trimmed by 6 bases and J by 6 bases, 7 bases remained unmatched. In nucleotides, the CDR3 is TGCAGTGCCCGACTAGCGGGAGAGTCTGATACGCAGTATTTT. It encodes CSARLAGESDTQYF.

DNA of the CDR3: TGTGCCAGCCAGAACTCATTTGGACAGACCACCGGGGAGCTGTTTTTT. Its translation is CASQNSFGQTTGELFF. The chain combines TRBV19 with TRBJ2-2; D is possibly TRBD1 (6 bases). Germline loops: CDR1 LNHDA, CDR2 SQIVND (reference sequence). The CDR3 runs 16 residues. V dropped 9 bases and J dropped 4 bases, with 21 bases sitting between them.

This clonotype came up a few times. The chain couples TRBV19 to TRBJ2-6; 9 bases line up with TRBD1. J lost 2 bases, V lost 10 bases, and 15 bases had no gene match. Germline CDR1 is LNHDA and CDR2 is SQIVND (reference sequence). The CDR3 is made up of 18 amino acids. DNA of the CDR3: TGTGCCACCCTGAGGGGACAGGGAGGGACCCCTGGGGCCAACGTCCTGACTTTC. Translated, it gives CATLRGQGGTPGANVLTF. The full variable domain, with the rest looked up from reference TRBV19 and TRBJ2-6, is DGGITQSPKYLFRKEGQNVTLSCEQNLNHDAMYWYRQDPGQGLRLIYYSQIVNDFQKGDIAEGYSVSREKKESFPLTVTSAQKNPTAFYLCATLRGQGGTPGANVLTFGAGSRLTVL.

V and J are TRBV5-5 and TRBJ1-2; D gene ambiguous. The CDR3 sequence is 15 residues long. Germline V lookup: CDR1 SGHKS, CDR2 YYEKEE (reference sequence). V was trimmed by 0 bases and J by 5 bases, leaving 14 bases between them. The chain's CDR3 is CASSLALGGYYGYTF. The CDR3, as DNA: TGTGCCAGCAGCTTGGCTTTAGGAGGATATTATGGCTACACCTTC.

The sample holds a few counts of this clonotype. The chain employs TRBV5-1 and TRBJ2-3, with TRBD2 matching over 7 bases. This CDR3 region has 16 residues. The J segment lost 8 bases and the V segment lost 4 bases, leaving 16 bases of the junction unmatched. Per the germline V gene, CDR1 is SGHRS and CDR2 is YFSETQ. CDR3 loop: CASSERGGSSLFTQYF. In DNA form, the CDR3 reads TGCGCCAGCAGCGAGCGGGGCGGGAGTTCCCTTTTTACGCAGTATTTT.

This clonotype was detected ten times or more. V gene TRBV30 combines with J gene TRBJ2-3; TRBD1 aligns across 7 bases. Unmatched junction bases numbered 3, after V lost 6 bases and J lost 0 bases. Germline V gene lookup returns CDR1 GTSNPN and CDR2 SVGIG (reference sequence). The CDR3 sequence is 13 residues long. CDR3 loop: CACLGQSTDTQYF. Here the CDR3 DNA reads TGTGCCTGTTTGGGACAGAGCACAGATACGCAGTATTTT.

The chain couples TRBV10-3 to TRBJ2-7; 9 bases are a match to TRBD2. The V gene end was trimmed by 6 bases and the J gene end by 1 base; junction bases not matched to a gene: 13. Per the germline V gene, CDR1 is ENHRY and CDR2 is SYGVKD. The CDR3 spans 17 residues. The CDR3 reads CAIRPGQPGLASYEQYF. The CDR3 DNA reads TGTGCCATCAGGCCGGGACAGCCGGGACTAGCATCCTACGAGCAGTACTTC.

In its sample, this clonotype was seen many times. The chain joins TRBV20-1 to TRBJ2-1; D possibly corresponds to TRBD2 (6 bases). V was shortened by 7 bases and J by 7 bases, with 14 bases between the two germline ends. The CDR3 runs to 12 residues. Germline V gene data show CDR1 as DFQATT and CDR2 as SNEGSKA (reference sequence). CDR3 DNA sequence: TGCAGTGTCACAACGGGAGCTAATGAGCAGTTCTTC. The encoded protein is CSVTTGANEQFF.

This clonotype occurred a few times. This chain links TRBV25-1 with TRBJ1-5, with D tentatively TRBD1 (5 bases). V lost 3 bases and J lost 3, with 9 bases in between. Germline CDR1 reads MGHDK; CDR2 reads SYGVNS. The CDR3 covers 14 residues. The CDR3 DNA sequence: TGTGCCAGCAGTGATCCAGGGAACAATCAGCCCCAGCATTTT. Its translation: CASSDPGNNQPQHF. The full variable domain, completed using reference TRBV25-1 and TRBJ1-5, is EADIYQTPRYLVIGTGKKITLECSQTMGHDKMYWYQQDPGMELHLIHYSYGVNSTEKGDLSSESTVSRIRTEHFPLTLESARPSHTSQYLCASSDPGNNQPQHFGDGTRLSIL.

This clonotype was seen at least ten times. One junction end does not reproduce the germline sequence, and a read error may be involved. V is TRBV5-1 and J is TRBJ2-7; D gene ambiguous. The CDR3 runs 15 residues. Germline V CDR1 and CDR2: SGHRS, YFSETQ. The CDR3 protein is CASRLETPGSYEQYF. CDR3 nucleotides: TGCGCCAGCAGATTGGAAACTCCTGGTTCCTACGAGCAGTACTTC. The complete variable domain, with remaining parts taken from reference TRBV5-1 and TRBJ2-7, reads KAGVTQTPRYLIKTRGQQVTLSCSPISGHRSVSWYQQTPGQGLQFLFEYFSETQRNKGNFPGRFSGRQFSNSRSEMNVSTLELGDSALYLCASRLETPGSYEQYFGPGTRLTVT.

This clonotype was seen repeatedly, ten times or more. The V gene is TRBV14, the J gene TRBJ2-1; 8 nucleotides match TRBD2. This CDR3 comprises 15 residues. Germline trimming cut 6 bases from V and 0 bases from J; bases unmatched to any gene: 4. Germline CDR1 and CDR2: SGHDN and FVKESK. The CDR3 nucleotides are TGTGCCAGCAGTTATAGCGGGAACTCCTACAATGAGCAGTTCTTC. Its translation: CASSYSGNSYNEQFF. Supplemented by reference TRBV14 and TRBJ2-1, the full variable domain reads EAGVTQFPSHSVIEKGQTVTLRCDPISGHDNLYWYRRVMGKEIKFLLHFVKESKQDESGMPNNRFLAERTGGTYSTLKVQPAELEDSGVYFCASSYSGNSYNEQFFGPGTRLTVL.

The genes are TRBV2 and TRBJ2-2, with TRBD2 identical over 12 bases. Germline V gene lookup returns CDR1 SNHLY and CDR2 FYNNEI. The V gene end was trimmed by 4 bases and the J gene end by 3 bases; junction bases not matched to a gene: 0. The CDR3 is 15 amino acids. CDR3 sequence reads: CASSGLAGDTGELFF. CDR3 nucleotides: TGTGCCAGCAGTGGACTAGCGGGAGACACCGGGGAGCTGTTTTTT.

This rearrangement joins TRBV27 to TRBJ2-1, with D possibly matching TRBD1 (6 bases). This CDR3 has 14 amino acids. V lost 5 bases, J lost 9 bases, and 17 bases lay in between. Germline V lookup: CDR1 MNHEY, CDR2 SMNVEV (reference sequence). The CDR3 sequence is CASSVQGTVAEQFF. CDR3 coding DNA: TGTGCCAGCAGTGTACAGGGTACAGTGGCTGAGCAGTTCTTC.

At least ten counts were recorded for this clonotype. This rearrangement joins TRBV7-2 to TRBJ2-2; 8 nucleotides match TRBD2. From germline, CDR1 is SGHTA and CDR2 FQGNSA. Trimming took 0 bases from V and 7 from J; bases not matched to a gene: 16. There are 19 residues in the CDR3. The CDR3 here is CASSLARLRARLAGGELFF. As DNA, the CDR3 is TGTGCCAGCAGCTTAGCACGGTTACGTGCGCGGCTAGCGGGCGGGGAGCTGTTTTTT.

This clonotype was detected many times. The CDR3: CASSLALTSATPGEQFF. As DNA, the CDR3 is TGTGCCAGCAGCTTAGCTCTCACTAGCGCTACTCCGGGTGAGCAGTTCTTC. The chain employs TRBV7-2 and TRBJ2-1; 7 nucleotides match TRBD2. The CDR3 sequence is 17 residues long. The germline CDR1 and CDR2 sequences are SGHTA and FQGNSA. V lost 0 bases to trimming and J lost 9 bases; unmatched junction nucleotides: 14.

There are many counts of this clonotype. The rearrangement links TRBV5-1 to TRBJ2-1; possibly TRBD1 or TRBD2 for D (5 bases each). Trimming took 1 base from V and 0 from J, leaving 8 bases between them. Per germline, CDR1 SGHRS and CDR2 YFSETQ. There are 15 residues in the CDR3. The CDR3 coding sequence is TGCGCCAGCAGCTTGTGGGGGAGCTCCTACAATGAGCAGTTCTTC. It codes for CASSLWGSSYNEQFF. The full variable domain, rest sourced from reference TRBV5-1 and TRBJ2-1, is KAGVTQTPRYLIKTRGQQVTLSCSPISGHRSVSWYQQTPGQGLQFLFEYFSETQRNKGNFPGRFSGRQFSNSRSEMNVSTLELGDSALYLCASSLWGSSYNEQFFGPGTRLTVL.

Remarks on this clonotype: The junction departs from germline at one end; a sequencing error may be responsible. This chain links TRBV12-3 or TRBV12-4 with TRBJ2-4; D possibly corresponds to TRBD2 (6 bases). CDR3 length equals 15 residues. Written as DNA, the CDR3 is TGTGCCAGCAGTTTGGGGGAACTAGCCAAAAACAGTCAGTACTTC. Translating it yields CASSLGELAKNSQYF.